This T cell receptor beta chain was retrieved from a study of shared clonotypes between healthy human individuals. Germline CDR1 MGHRA, CDR2 YSYEKL. V was cut by 4 bases and J by 6 bases, with 11 bases left in between. The CDR3 length is 13 residues. Per the original methods: Filtering differed since immunoSEQ provided only junctions, with no quality scores. Using immunoSEQ multiplex PCR, the repertoire was profiled, and TCRdb retains in-frame clones only, with some absent. The DNA was the basis for D and trimming; V, J and clone size are from that table. The table includes around 2.1 million clones, more than 90% detected once. The study enrolled healthy HIV-negative adults without recent acute infections or vaccinations as donors. Both subsets, CD45RA+ naive and CD45RA-negative memory, were split from the CD4+ cells. Study-wide points: Sampling included only blood; tissue repertoires likely differ.

As regards this clone: The antigen is not known.

The receptor was derived from a man between 18 and 29 years old in good health. The chain has TRBV4-1 and TRBJ2-3; D is possibly TRBD1 (6 bases). The source material was naive CD4+ T cells sorted from blood. Subset here: CD45RA+ positively selected. DNA of the CDR3: TGCGCCAGCAGCCTGATCGGACAGGATACGCAGTATTTT. It is translated as CASSLIGQDTQYF.